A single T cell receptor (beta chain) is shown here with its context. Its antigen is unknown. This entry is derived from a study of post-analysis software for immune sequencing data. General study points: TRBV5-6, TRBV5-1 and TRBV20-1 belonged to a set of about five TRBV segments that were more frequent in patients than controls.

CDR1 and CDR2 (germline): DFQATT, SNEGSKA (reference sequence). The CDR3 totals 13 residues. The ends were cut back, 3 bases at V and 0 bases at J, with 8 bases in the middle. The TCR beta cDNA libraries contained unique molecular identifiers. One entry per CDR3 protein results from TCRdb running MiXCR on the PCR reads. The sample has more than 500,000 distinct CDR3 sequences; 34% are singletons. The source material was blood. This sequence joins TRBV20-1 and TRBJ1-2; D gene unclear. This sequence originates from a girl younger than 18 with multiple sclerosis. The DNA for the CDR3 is TGCAGTGCTAGGGACCGATCTAACTATGGCTACACCTTC. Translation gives CSARDRSNYGYTF.